This T cell receptor (beta chain) comes out of a study of blood T cell repertoires in COVID-19. Study as a whole: Acute and convalescent COVID-19 samples came from the United States, Italy and Spain.

The germline V and J ends were trimmed by 0 bases and 0 bases, with 14 bases remaining between them. The CDR3 is 17 residues long. Germline lookup yields CDR1 GTSNPN and CDR2 SVGIG (reference sequence). Clones were sequenced by immunoSEQ multiplex PCR, and TCRdb holds only the in-frame ones, with some missing. The repertoire holds more than 45,000 clones, with roughly 82% as singletons. The TCR was taken from a woman aged 55-70 years with acute or convalescent COVID-19. The chain links TRBV30 to TRBJ1-4; possible D gene TRBD1, 6 bases. Sample: peripheral blood. CDR3 DNA: TGTGCCTGGAGTGTAGGTGCAGGGGCTGCAACTAATGAAAAACTGTTTTTT. The encoded protein is CAWSVGAGAATNEKLFF.